The T cell receptor (beta chain) described here comes from a study of blood T cells in healthy people across ages. With a J-beta primer mix and a sample-barcoded 5' primer, a second PCR ran 7 to 11 cycles. Each CDR3 protein gets one entry after TCRdb re-called the 5' RACE reads with MiXCR. The data show 1.5 million to 2 million distinct CDR3 sequences, about 35% seen once. V shed 5 bases, J shed 14 bases, and the junction held 13 bases outside the gene matches. Germline-derived CDR1 and CDR2 are SGHTA and FQGNSA. The CDR3 is made up of 14 amino acids. Every sample yielded at least 6.5 million isolated PBMCs.

The source of this sequence is a woman in her 30s in good health. The chain carries TRBV7-2 and TRBJ2-1, with 9 nucleotides matching TRBD2. The sample taken for sequencing was blood. CDR3 DNA sequence: TGTGCCAGCAGCGAAGAGGGCGGGAGGGGGGAAGAGTTCTTC. It specifies CASSEEGGRGEEFF. The entire variable domain, with the rest obtained from reference TRBV7-2 and TRBJ2-1, is as follows: GAGVSQSPSNKVTEKGKDVELRCDPISGHTALYWYRQSLGQGLEFLIYFQGNSAPDKSGLPSDRFSAERTGGSVSTLTIQRTQQEDSAVYLCASSEEGGRGEEFFGPGTRLTVL.